The 6 T cell receptor beta chains given below trace back to one sample, sequenced in a study of control samples from healthy donors and cancer patients. Produced via immunoSEQ multiplex PCR; TCRdb's table is partial and in-frame only. The repertoire has fewer than 85,000 clones, around 92% of them found once; the top ten carry about 5.6%. Sequenced sample: blood. The receptors were sampled from a woman aged 55-70 years in good health.

The table lists this clone with a count of one. The chain has TRBV4-1 and TRBJ2-5; maybe TRBD1 (6 bases). Germline lookup yields CDR1 MGHRA and CDR2 YSYEKL. With 4 bases removed from V and 1 base from J, the gap between germline ends came to 7 bases. The CDR3 runs 13 residues. Here the CDR3 reads CASSRTVQETQYF. The CDR3 nucleotides are TGCGCCAGCAGCCGGACAGTCCAAGAGACCCAGTACTTC.

This chain links TRBV7-9 with TRBJ1-5; 7 nucleotides match TRBD1. The CDR3 contains 13 residues. Germline V lookup: CDR1 SEHNR, CDR2 FQNEAQ (reference sequence). Trimming at V came to 5 bases and at J to 5 bases, leaving 3 bases not matched to a gene. The CDR3 sequence is CASSDRADQPQHF. As DNA, the CDR3 is TGTGCCAGCAGCGACAGGGCCGATCAGCCCCAGCATTTT. The variable domain in full, completed from reference TRBV7-9 and TRBJ1-5, reads DTGVSQNPRHKITKRGQNVTFRCDPISEHNRLYWYRQTLGQGPEFLTYFQNEAQLEKSRLLSDRFSAERPKGSFSTLEIQRTEQGDSAMYLCASSDRADQPQHFGDGTRLSIL.

For this clone: This CDR3 is also generated by other DNA sequences in the sample. The V gene is TRBV7-2, the J gene TRBJ2-7; TRBD1 might be the D (5 bases). V lost 6 bases and J 4 bases, leaving 16 bases between the germline ends. Germline CDR1 reads SGHTA; CDR2 reads FQGNSA. The CDR3 consists of 14 residues. CDR3 DNA sequence: TGTGCCAGCAGACGACGCTCAGGGCAGTACGAGCAGTACTTC. It codes for CASRRRSGQYEQYF. Filled out from reference TRBV7-2 and TRBJ2-7, the complete variable domain reads GAGVSQSPSNKVTEKGKDVELRCDPISGHTALYWYRQSLGQGLEFLIYFQGNSAPDKSGLPSDRFSAERTGGSVSTLTIQRTQQEDSAVYLCASRRRSGQYEQYFGPGTRLTVT.

This chain joins TRBV28 and TRBJ2-1; 12 bases match TRBD2. Germline loops: CDR1 MDHEN, CDR2 SYDVKM. V trimming: 8 bases; J trimming: 0 bases; junction bases outside the gene matches: 5. The CDR3 runs to 16 residues. This CDR3 reads CASGTSGWSSYNEQFF. The CDR3 region has the DNA TGTGCCAGCGGGACTAGCGGGTGGAGCTCCTACAATGAGCAGTTCTTC.

V is TRBV7-3 and J is TRBJ2-5; TRBD2 aligns across 10 bases. CDR3 length equals 15 residues. Germline V gene data show CDR1 as SGHTA and CDR2 as FQGTGA. The ends lost 3 bases at V and 4 bases at J; junction bases unmatched: 5. The CDR3 loop reads CASSFGRLAGETQYF. The DNA for the CDR3 is TGTGCCAGCAGCTTCGGTAGACTAGCGGGAGAGACCCAGTACTTC.

V and J are TRBV5-8 and TRBJ2-7; D remains ambiguous. Trimming left V 1 base short and J 4 bases short, with 9 bases between. Germline CDR1 SGHTS, CDR2 YDEGEE. CDR3 length equals 13 residues. The CDR3 protein is CASSLFASYEQYF. DNA of the CDR3: TGTGCCAGCAGCTTGTTCGCCTCATACGAGCAGTACTTC.